Listed below are T cell receptor beta chains from one sample, sequenced in a study of T cell changes during pregnancy in multiple sclerosis. TCRdb's table, derived via immunoSEQ multiplex PCR, lists solely in-frame clones and lacks some. In the table there are about 40,000 clones, more than 80% of which are singletons. Specimen: CD4+ T cells from peripheral blood mononuclear cells, collected in the third trimester of pregnancy. Receptors originate from a female donor with multiple sclerosis, enrolled in a pregnancy study. Both conserved end residues are part of each CDR3. A D gene is named only where the DNA matches it firmly. The size of a clone is reported for some rows only, either as once, few or many, or as a class for expanded clones.

D gene: TRBD1
clone size: NA
V gene: TRBV6-5
J gene: TRBJ2-5
CDR3 protein: CASSYDRAEETQYF
CDR3 DNA: TGTGCCAGCAGTTATGACAGGGCCGAGGAGACCCAGTACTTC

D gene: NA
clone size: NA
V gene: TRBV9
J gene: TRBJ2-2
CDR3 protein: CASSVASGGRTGELFF
CDR3 DNA: TGTGCCAGCAGCGTAGCCTCCGGAGGGCGGACCGGGGAGCTGTTTTTT

D gene: NA
clone size: NA
V gene: TRBV10-2
J gene: TRBJ2-1
CDR3 protein: CASSESRGSSYNEQFF
CDR3 DNA: TGCGCCAGCAGTGAGAGTAGGGGAAGCTCCTACAATGAGCAGTTCTTC

D gene: TRBD2
clone size: NA
V gene: TRBV28
J gene: TRBJ2-1
CDR3 protein: CASSLAGGPLNEQFF
CDR3 DNA: TGTGCCAGCAGTTTAGCGGGAGGGCCGCTCAATGAGCAGTTCTTC

D gene: TRBD1
clone size: NA
V gene: TRBV5-1
J gene: TRBJ1-2
CDR3 protein: CASSLDGTGNYGYTF
CDR3 DNA: TGCGCCAGCAGCTTGGATGGGACAGGGAACTATGGCTACACCTTC

D gene: NA
clone size: NA
V gene: TRBV19
J gene: TRBJ1-2
CDR3 protein: CASSIRQGSYGYTF
CDR3 DNA: TGTGCCAGTAGTATAAGGCAGGGCAGCTATGGCTACACCTTC

D gene: TRBD1
clone size: NA
V gene: TRBV18
J gene: TRBJ2-7
CDR3 protein: CASSPQGAGNEQYF
CDR3 DNA: TGTGCCAGCTCACCGCAGGGGGCGGGGAACGAGCAGTACTTC

D gene: NA
clone size: NA
V gene: TRBV27
J gene: TRBJ2-3
CDR3 protein: CATGGYPTDTQYF
CDR3 DNA: TGTGCCACCGGGGGTTACCCCACAGATACGCAGTATTTT

D gene: TRBD2
clone size: NA
V gene: TRBV27
J gene: TRBJ2-7
CDR3 protein: CASSPRVNSGRDYEQYF
CDR3 DNA: TGTGCCAGCAGTCCAAGGGTAAATAGCGGGAGGGACTACGAGCAGTACTTC

D gene: TRBD2
clone size: NA
V gene: TRBV5-1
J gene: TRBJ2-7
CDR3 protein: CASSFGPSGHEQYF
CDR3 DNA: TGCGCCAGCAGCTTTGGGCCTAGCGGGCACGAGCAGTACTTC

D gene: NA
clone size: NA
V gene: TRBV9
J gene: TRBJ2-2
CDR3 protein: CASSVSSQVNTGELFF
CDR3 DNA: TGTGCCAGCAGCGTAAGTTCACAGGTGAACACCGGGGAGCTGTTTTTT

D gene: NA
clone size: NA
V gene: TRBV18
J gene: TRBJ1-5
CDR3 protein: CASSPGRGKRNQPQHF
CDR3 DNA: TGTGCCAGCTCACCAGGACGGGGGAAGCGCAATCAGCCCCAGCATTTT

D gene: NA
clone size: NA
V gene: TRBV4-1
J gene: TRBJ2-7
CDR3 protein: CASSQVGGIRISYEQYF
CDR3 DNA: TGCGCCAGCAGCCAAGTTGGCGGGATAAGGATATCCTACGAGCAGTACTTC

D gene: TRBD2
clone size: NA
V gene: TRBV6-1
J gene: TRBJ2-2
CDR3 protein: CASSEAGGGGNTGELFF
CDR3 DNA: TGTGCCAGCAGTGAAGCTGGCGGGGGAGGAAACACCGGGGAGCTGTTTTTT

D gene: TRBD1
clone size: NA
V gene: TRBV2
J gene: TRBJ1-5
CDR3 protein: CASSGTGANQPQHF
CDR3 DNA: TGTGCCAGCAGTGGGACAGGGGCCAATCAGCCCCAGCATTTT

D gene: TRBD1
clone size: NA
V gene: TRBV6-5
J gene: TRBJ1-2
CDR3 protein: CASRDTGAYGYTF
CDR3 DNA: TGTGCCAGCAGAGACACAGGGGCCTATGGCTACACCTTC

D gene: NA
clone size: NA
V gene: TRBV9
J gene: TRBJ1-2
CDR3 protein: CASSAPAGYYGYTF
CDR3 DNA: TGTGCCAGCAGCGCCCCGGCGGGGTACTATGGCTACACCTTC

D gene: TRBD1
clone size: NA
V gene: TRBV6-6
J gene: TRBJ2-5
CDR3 protein: CASSYGTAWEETQYF
CDR3 DNA: TGTGCCAGCAGTTACGGGACAGCTTGGGAGGAGACCCAGTACTTC

D gene: NA
clone size: few
V gene: TRBV15
J gene: TRBJ1-2
CDR3 protein: CATSRVRQNYGYTF
CDR3 DNA: TGTGCCACCAGCAGAGTAAGACAGAACTATGGCTACACCTTC

D gene: TRBD2
clone size: once
V gene: TRBV15
J gene: TRBJ2-3
CDR3 protein: CATSRLPPGLAGTDTQYF
CDR3 DNA: TGTGCCACCAGCAGGCTCCCACCGGGACTAGCGGGCACAGATACGCAGTATTTT

D gene: NA
clone size: NA
V gene: TRBV2
J gene: TRBJ1-1
CDR3 protein: CASRPDTAGNTEAFF
CDR3 DNA: TGTGCCAGCAGGCCGGATACAGCGGGGAACACTGAAGCTTTCTTT

D gene: TRBD1
clone size: NA
V gene: TRBV10-3
J gene: TRBJ2-1
CDR3 protein: CAIRLSTGGIYNEQFF
CDR3 DNA: TGTGCCATCAGACTTTCGACAGGGGGGATCTACAATGAGCAGTTCTTC

D gene: NA
clone size: NA
V gene: TRBV28
J gene: TRBJ1-5
CDR3 protein: CASSLLTGVENQPQHF
CDR3 DNA: TGTGCCAGCAGTTTATTAACGGGGGTGGAGAATCAGCCCCAGCATTTT

D gene: NA
clone size: NA
V gene: TRBV11-3
J gene: TRBJ1-5
CDR3 protein: CASSLASGNQPQHF
CDR3 DNA: TGTGCCAGCAGCTTAGCATCGGGCAATCAGCCCCAGCATTTT

D gene: TRBD1
clone size: NA
V gene: TRBV18
J gene: TRBJ1-1
CDR3 protein: CASSPPRTGRNTEAFF
CDR3 DNA: TGTGCCAGCTCACCACCGAGGACAGGGAGGAACACTGAAGCTTTCTTT

D gene: TRBD1
clone size: NA
V gene: TRBV28
J gene: TRBJ1-1
CDR3 protein: CASSRTGDTEAFF
CDR3 DNA: TGTGCCAGCAGCAGAACAGGGGATACTGAAGCTTTCTTT

D gene: NA
clone size: NA
V gene: TRBV28
J gene: TRBJ2-2
CDR3 protein: CASYGANGGTGELFF
CDR3 DNA: TGTGCCAGCTATGGGGCTAACGGGGGCACCGGGGAGCTGTTTTTT

D gene: TRBD1
clone size: NA
V gene: TRBV27
J gene: TRBJ1-5
CDR3 protein: CASSSGQVYQPQHF
CDR3 DNA: TGTGCCAGCAGTTCGGGACAGGTGTATCAGCCCCAGCATTTT

D gene: NA
clone size: NA
V gene: TRBV9
J gene: TRBJ2-2
CDR3 protein: CASSVELARMTGELFF
CDR3 DNA: TGTGCCAGCAGCGTAGAGCTAGCTAGAATGACCGGGGAGCTGTTTTTT

D gene: NA
clone size: NA
V gene: TRBV7-9
J gene: TRBJ1-3
CDR3 protein: CASSLGVGADSGNTIYF
CDR3 DNA: TGTGCCAGCAGCTTAGGTGTTGGGGCTGACTCTGGAAACACCATATATTTT

D gene: NA
clone size: once
V gene: TRBV4-1
J gene: TRBJ2-1
CDR3 protein: CASSQIGAAGSKWNEQFF
CDR3 DNA: TGCGCCAGCAGCCAAATTGGGGCGGCGGGAAGTAAGTGGAATGAGCAGTTCTTC

D gene: NA
clone size: once
V gene: TRBV10-1
J gene: TRBJ2-2
CDR3 protein: CASSINRAGLNTGELFF
CDR3 DNA: TGCGCCAGCTCCATCAACAGAGCAGGATTGAACACCGGGGAGCTGTTTTTT

D gene: NA
clone size: NA
V gene: TRBV21-1
J gene: TRBJ2-7
CDR3 protein: CASSRLDRGGFYEQYF
CDR3 DNA: TGTGCCAGCAGCAGACTCGACAGGGGAGGTTTCTACGAGCAGTACTTC

D gene: TRBD1
clone size: NA
V gene: TRBV7-9
J gene: TRBJ1-1
CDR3 protein: CASSLSTGGWTEAFF
CDR3 DNA: TGTGCCAGCAGCTTGTCCACAGGGGGTTGGACTGAAGCTTTCTTT

D gene: TRBD1
clone size: NA
V gene: TRBV7-9
J gene: TRBJ2-7
CDR3 protein: CASSLATGGGEQYF
CDR3 DNA: TGTGCCAGCAGCTTAGCGACAGGGGGGGGAGAGCAGTACTTC

D gene: TRBD2
clone size: NA
V gene: TRBV19
J gene: TRBJ2-7
CDR3 protein: CASNPAGDSYEQYF
CDR3 DNA: TGTGCCAGTAATCCAGCGGGGGATTCCTACGAGCAGTACTTC

D gene: NA
clone size: NA
V gene: TRBV6-4
J gene: TRBJ2-7
CDR3 protein: CASSAYLGSSYEQYF
CDR3 DNA: TGTGCCAGCAGTGCTTATCTGGGCTCCTCCTACGAGCAGTACTTC

D gene: TRBD1
clone size: NA
V gene: TRBV7-9
J gene: TRBJ1-2
CDR3 protein: CASSPPSGQGAGYTF
CDR3 DNA: TGTGCCAGCAGCCCTCCCTCGGGACAGGGGGCTGGCTACACCTTC

D gene: NA
clone size: NA
V gene: TRBV19
J gene: TRBJ2-5
CDR3 protein: CASSTAWGVQETQYF
CDR3 DNA: TGTGCCAGTAGTACCGCTTGGGGGGTCCAAGAGACCCAGTACTTC

D gene: TRBD2
clone size: NA
V gene: TRBV19
J gene: TRBJ2-7
CDR3 protein: CASSPDSGSATYEQYF
CDR3 DNA: TGTGCCAGTAGTCCGGATAGCGGGTCTGCTACCTACGAGCAGTACTTC

D gene: NA
clone size: once
V gene: TRBV11-2
J gene: TRBJ1-2
CDR3 protein: CASSPRADRSDGYTF
CDR3 DNA: TGTGCCAGCAGCCCGAGAGCTGACAGGAGTGATGGCTACACCTTC

D gene: TRBD2
clone size: NA
V gene: TRBV18
J gene: TRBJ2-1
CDR3 protein: CASSITSGRQERGNEQFF
CDR3 DNA: TGTGCCAGCTCTATTACTAGCGGGAGGCAAGAGCGAGGCAATGAGCAGTTCTTC

D gene: NA
clone size: NA
V gene: TRBV19
J gene: TRBJ2-1
CDR3 protein: CASSTKGRSGGHINEQFF
CDR3 DNA: TGTGCCAGTAGTACCAAAGGGCGGAGCGGAGGGCACATCAATGAGCAGTTCTTC

D gene: NA
clone size: NA
V gene: TRBV28
J gene: TRBJ1-1
CDR3 protein: CASLSPGGHTEAFF
CDR3 DNA: TGTGCCAGCCTCAGTCCTGGTGGACATACTGAAGCTTTCTTT

D gene: NA
clone size: NA
V gene: TRBV5-1
J gene: TRBJ2-3
CDR3 protein: CASSLSTFGSTDTQYF
CDR3 DNA: TGCGCCAGCAGCTTATCGACATTTGGAAGCACAGATACGCAGTATTTT

D gene: TRBD2
clone size: NA
V gene: TRBV4-1
J gene: TRBJ2-7
CDR3 protein: CASSQVLAVSSYEQYF
CDR3 DNA: TGCGCCAGCAGCCAAGTCCTAGCGGTTAGCTCCTACGAGCAGTACTTC

D gene: NA
clone size: NA
V gene: TRBV19
J gene: TRBJ1-2
CDR3 protein: CASKYGGEPANYGYTF
CDR3 DNA: TGTGCCAGTAAGTATGGCGGCGAACCAGCTAACTATGGCTACACCTTC

D gene: TRBD1
clone size: once
V gene: TRBV5-1
J gene: TRBJ2-7
CDR3 protein: CASSSTGQGVTEQYF
CDR3 DNA: TGCGCCAGCAGCTCCACCGGACAGGGGGTCACCGAGCAGTACTTC

D gene: TRBD1
clone size: NA
V gene: TRBV19
J gene: TRBJ2-7
CDR3 protein: CASSSQTGSIDEQYF
CDR3 DNA: TGTGCCAGTAGTTCACAGACAGGGTCTATCGACGAGCAGTACTTC

D gene: TRBD1
clone size: NA
V gene: TRBV11-1
J gene: TRBJ2-5
CDR3 protein: CASSSGPGQGKETQYF
CDR3 DNA: TGTGCCAGCAGCTCCGGACCGGGACAGGGAAAAGAGACCCAGTACTTC

D gene: NA
clone size: NA
V gene: TRBV5-1
J gene: TRBJ2-2
CDR3 protein: CASSLPRGTNTGELFF
CDR3 DNA: TGCGCCAGCAGCTTGCCCCGGGGAACGAACACCGGGGAGCTGTTTTTT

D gene: NA
clone size: NA
V gene: TRBV18
J gene: TRBJ2-5
CDR3 protein: CASSPGVQETQYF
CDR3 DNA: TGTGCCAGCTCCCCGGGTGTCCAAGAGACCCAGTACTTC

D gene: TRBD1
clone size: NA
V gene: TRBV5-6
J gene: TRBJ1-5
CDR3 protein: CASSYLDRDGSNQPQHF
CDR3 DNA: TGTGCCAGCAGCTACCTGGACAGGGATGGTAGCAATCAGCCCCAGCATTTT

D gene: NA
clone size: NA
V gene: TRBV7-2
J gene: TRBJ1-1
CDR3 protein: CASSLAAGNTEAFF
CDR3 DNA: TGTGCCAGCAGCTTAGCTGCGGGGAACACTGAAGCTTTCTTT

D gene: TRBD2
clone size: NA
V gene: TRBV5-1
J gene: TRBJ2-1
CDR3 protein: CASSLEVLGLAGAYNEQFF
CDR3 DNA: TGCGCCAGCAGCTTGGAGGTTCTGGGACTAGCGGGAGCCTACAATGAGCAGTTCTTC

D gene: TRBD2
clone size: NA
V gene: TRBV28
J gene: TRBJ2-1
CDR3 protein: CASSPRLTSGRGNEQFF
CDR3 DNA: TGTGCCAGCAGTCCACGCCTTACTAGCGGGAGGGGGAATGAGCAGTTCTTC

D gene: TRBD1
clone size: once
V gene: TRBV18
J gene: TRBJ1-1
CDR3 protein: CASSEYRGNTEAFF
CDR3 DNA: TGTGCCAGCTCAGAATACAGGGGTAACACTGAAGCTTTCTTT

D gene: NA
clone size: once
V gene: TRBV27
J gene: TRBJ1-5
CDR3 protein: CASGSQGGYQPQHF
CDR3 DNA: TGTGCCAGCGGGTCGCAGGGTGGTTATCAGCCCCAGCATTTT